This T cell receptor (beta chain) was observed in a study of blood T cell repertoires in COVID-19. Whole-study context: Acute and convalescent COVID-19 samples came from the United States, Italy and Spain. Sources were T cells, B-cell-depleted T cells, or PBMCs; the material itself was cDNA or gDNA.

Germline-derived CDR1 and CDR2 are ENHRY and SYGVKD. This CDR3 region has 14 residues. The V segment lost 0 bases and the J segment 10 bases; nucleotides outside the gene matches: 6. The Seattle patients joined while their infection was active and were tracked longitudinally afterward. How the authors handled the data: Cell counts per sample came from amplifying reference gene primers. Sequenced by immunoSEQ multiplex PCR; TCRdb stores in-frame clones only, minus some. The D gene and trimming were derived from the DNA, and the V and J assignments and clone size from that table. The sample lists 300,000 to 450,000 clones; around 87% were seen once.

This receptor was obtained from a woman under 40 with COVID-19, enrolled during active disease. The sequencing input was peripheral blood. This chain uses TRBV10-3 with TRBJ1-1; TRBD1 agrees at 9 bases. CDR3 bases: TGTGCCATCAGTGAGTCGAGGACAGGGGAGGTAGCTTTCTTT. Translating it yields CAISESRTGEVAFF.